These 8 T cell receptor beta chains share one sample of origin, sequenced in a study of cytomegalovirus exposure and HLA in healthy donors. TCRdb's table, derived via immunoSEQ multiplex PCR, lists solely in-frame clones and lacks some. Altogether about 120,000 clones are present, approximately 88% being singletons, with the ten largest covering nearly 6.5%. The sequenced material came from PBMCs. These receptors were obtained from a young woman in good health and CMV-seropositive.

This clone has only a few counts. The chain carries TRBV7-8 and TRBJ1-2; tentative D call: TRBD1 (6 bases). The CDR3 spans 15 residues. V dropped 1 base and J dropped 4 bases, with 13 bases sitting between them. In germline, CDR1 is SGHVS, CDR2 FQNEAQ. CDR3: CASSLDGRGVYGYTF. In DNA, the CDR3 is TGTGCCAGCAGCTTAGACGGCAGGGGCGTCTATGGCTACACCTTC.

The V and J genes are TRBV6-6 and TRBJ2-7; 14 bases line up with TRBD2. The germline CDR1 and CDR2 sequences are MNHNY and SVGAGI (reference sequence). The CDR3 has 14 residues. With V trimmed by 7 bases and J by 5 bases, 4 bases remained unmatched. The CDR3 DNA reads TGTGCCAGCAACGGACTAGCGGGGGGAAACGAGCAGTACTTC. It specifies CASNGLAGGNEQYF.

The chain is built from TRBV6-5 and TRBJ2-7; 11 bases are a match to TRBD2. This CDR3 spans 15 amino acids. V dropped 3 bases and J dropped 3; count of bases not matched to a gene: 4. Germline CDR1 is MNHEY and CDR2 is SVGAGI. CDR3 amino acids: CASSYSSGGFYEQYF. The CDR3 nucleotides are TGTGCCAGCAGTTATTCTAGCGGGGGGTTCTACGAGCAGTACTTC.

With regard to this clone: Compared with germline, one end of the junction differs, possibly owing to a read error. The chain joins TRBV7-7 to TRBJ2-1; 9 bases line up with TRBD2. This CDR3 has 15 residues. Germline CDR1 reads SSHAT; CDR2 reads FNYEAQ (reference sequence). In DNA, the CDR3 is TGTGCTAGCAGTCGGACTAGCGAACCCTACAATGAGCAGTTCTTC. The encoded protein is CASSRTSEPYNEQFF.

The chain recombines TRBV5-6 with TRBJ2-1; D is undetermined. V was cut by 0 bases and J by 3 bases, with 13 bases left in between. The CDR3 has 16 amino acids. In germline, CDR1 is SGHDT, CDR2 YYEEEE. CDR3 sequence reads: CASSLGPGAIYNEQFF. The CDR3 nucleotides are TGTGCCAGCAGCTTGGGTCCAGGCGCGATCTACAATGAGCAGTTCTTC.

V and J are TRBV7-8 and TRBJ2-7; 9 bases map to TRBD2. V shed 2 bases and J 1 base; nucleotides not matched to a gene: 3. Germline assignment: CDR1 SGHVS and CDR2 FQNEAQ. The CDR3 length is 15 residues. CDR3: CASSLISGGSYEQYF. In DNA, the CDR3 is TGTGCCAGCAGCTTAATTAGCGGGGGATCCTACGAGCAGTACTTC. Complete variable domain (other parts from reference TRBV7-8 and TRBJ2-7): GAGVSQSPRYKVAKRGQDVALRCDPISGHVSLFWYQQALGQGPEFLTYFQNEAQLDKSGLPSDRFFAERPEGSVSTLKIQRTQQEDSAVYLCASSLISGGSYEQYFGPGTRLTVT.

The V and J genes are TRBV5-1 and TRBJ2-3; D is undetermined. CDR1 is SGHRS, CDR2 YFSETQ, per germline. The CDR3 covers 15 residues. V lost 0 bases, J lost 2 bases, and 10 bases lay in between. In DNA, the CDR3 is TGCGCCAGCAGCTTGGTACCACTTTCCACAGATACGCAGTATTTT. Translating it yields CASSLVPLSTDTQYF.

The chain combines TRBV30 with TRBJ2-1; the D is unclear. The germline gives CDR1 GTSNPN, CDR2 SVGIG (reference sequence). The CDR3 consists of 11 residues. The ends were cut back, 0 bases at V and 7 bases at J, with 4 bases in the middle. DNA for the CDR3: TGTGCCTGGAGTGTCAGTAATGAGCAGTTCTTC. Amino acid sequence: CAWSVSNEQFF.